This passage covers 28 T cell receptor beta chains from one sample sequenced in a study of neurological immune-mediated disorders. Time point indicated: technical triplicate 2. TCRdb reanalysed the 5' RACE reads using MiXCR and keeps one entry per CDR3 protein. This table holds more than 50,000 distinct CDR3 sequences, about 25% found once. Input material: PBMCs. The receptors were gathered from a man in his sixties with HTLV-1-associated myelopathy (HAM/TSP).

Ten or more counts support this clonotype. This chain joins TRBV6-5 and TRBJ1-4, with 7 bases matching TRBD1. The ends lost 6 bases at V and 4 bases at J; junction bases unmatched: 8. Germline CDR1 MNHEY, CDR2 SVGAGI. The CDR3 totals 15 residues. This chain's CDR3 is CASSRLGQINEKLFF. The CDR3 nucleotides read TGTGCCAGCAGCCGCCTGGGACAGATTAATGAAAAACTGTTTTTT.

Many counts were recorded for this clonotype. The CDR3 protein is CASSGGGTYEQYF. Here the CDR3 DNA reads TGTGCCAGCAGTGGAGGGGGGACCTACGAGCAGTACTTC. The chain is built from TRBV28 and TRBJ2-7; D is tentatively TRBD1 or TRBD2 (6 bases each). The V end lost 5 bases, the J end lost 2 bases, and 10 bases lay between the germline ends. This CDR3 is built from 13 residues. Germline V gene sequence: CDR1 MDHEN, CDR2 SYDVKM.

In its sample, this clonotype was seen many times. CDR3 sequence reads: CASSPQRETQYF. The CDR3 DNA follows: TGCGCCAGCAGCCCACAGAGGGAGACCCAGTACTTC. V and J are TRBV5-1 and TRBJ2-5; D ambiguous. V lost 4 bases and J 5 bases, leaving 9 bases between the germline ends. Looked up from germline, CDR1 is SGHRS and CDR2 is YFSETQ. The CDR3 consists of 12 residues.

This clonotype was seen at least ten times. The chain employs TRBV2 and TRBJ2-2; the match to TRBD2 covers 11 bases. Germline loops: CDR1 SNHLY, CDR2 FYNNEI. CDR3 length: 16 amino acids. The junction had 6 bases not matched to a gene; V was cut back by 5 bases and J by 4 bases. In nucleotides, the CDR3 is TGTGCCAGCAGTCTAGCGGGAGGTTTTGTCACCGGGGAGCTGTTTTTT. Protein: CASSLAGGFVTGELFF.

The chain has TRBV10-3 and TRBJ2-7; TRBD1 might be the D (6 bases). The CDR3 has 14 residues. V lost 7 bases, J lost 4 bases, and 17 bases lay in between. Germline V lookup: CDR1 ENHRY, CDR2 SYGVKD. CDR3: CAITQGLRGYEQYF. As DNA, the CDR3 is TGTGCCATCACTCAGGGGCTTCGCGGGTACGAGCAGTACTTC.

This clonotype was detected ten times or more. The chain couples TRBV20-1 to TRBJ2-7; D ambiguous. Looked up from germline, CDR1 is DFQATT and CDR2 is SNEGSKA (reference sequence). Trimming removed 0 bases at V and 2 bases at J, with 20 bases between. This CDR3 is built from 17 residues. CDR3: CSARDPRGLRGTYEQYF. The CDR3 DNA sequence: TGCAGTGCTAGAGATCCCCGAGGCCTCCGCGGCACCTACGAGCAGTACTTC.

This clonotype was counted many times. The chain carries TRBV29-1 and TRBJ2-2, with D perhaps TRBD1 (5 bases). The CDR3 has 13 residues. The V and J ends lost 7 bases and 1 base respectively, with 10 bases between them. CDR1 and CDR2 (germline): SQVTM, ANQGSEA. CDR3 nucleotides: TGCAGCGGTACCACAGGGAACACCGGGGAGCTGTTTTTT. It translates to CSGTTGNTGELFF.

The chain combines TRBV7-6 with TRBJ2-2; 9 nucleotides align to TRBD1. The CDR3 covers 16 residues. After removal of 6 bases from V and 3 bases from J, the junction contained 8 bases not matched to a gene. Germline loops: CDR1 SGHVS, CDR2 FNYEAQ. The CDR3 loop is CASSRDRDLDTGELFF. The CDR3 DNA sequence: TGTGCCAGCAGTAGGGACAGGGATTTAGACACCGGGGAGCTGTTTTTT.

This clonotype came up many times. The chain recombines TRBV20-1 with TRBJ1-2; D may be TRBD1 (5 bases). The length of the CDR3 is 13 residues. The germline gives CDR1 DFQATT, CDR2 SNEGSKA (reference sequence). Trimming shortened V by 0 bases and J by 5 bases, and 10 bases separated the two germline ends. CDR3 in DNA: TGCAGTGCTAGAGATATGGGGACTTATGGCTACACCTTC. It encodes CSARDMGTYGYTF.

This clonotype was recorded many times. The chain employs TRBV27 and TRBJ2-5; possibly TRBD2 for D (6 bases). With 4 bases removed from V and 7 bases from J, the gap between germline ends came to 10 bases. The CDR3 is made up of 12 amino acids. In germline, CDR1 is MNHEY, CDR2 SMNVEV (reference sequence). CDR3 amino acids: CASSSQGGTQYF. The CDR3 region has the DNA TGTGCCAGCAGTTCCCAGGGAGGGACCCAGTACTTC.

This clonotype was detected ten times or more. This chain connects TRBV2 to TRBJ1-1, with D possibly being TRBD1 (6 bases). V was pared by 7 bases and J by 6 bases, with 18 bases between. The V gene's germline CDR1 is SNHLY and CDR2 FYNNEI. The CDR3 covers 14 residues. The CDR3 spells CASKGDSSRAEAFF. DNA for the CDR3: TGTGCCAGCAAGGGGGACTCCAGCAGGGCTGAAGCTTTCTTT.

This clonotype has ten or more counts. The chain is built from TRBV29-1 and TRBJ2-3; 7 nucleotides line up with TRBD1. The germline V gene encodes CDR1 SQVTM and CDR2 ANQGSEA. This CDR3 has 13 residues. J was trimmed by 5 bases and V by 2 bases; bases with no gene match: 4. The CDR3 spells CSVERQGKDTQYF. CDR3 nucleotide sequence: TGCAGCGTTGAAAGACAGGGCAAAGATACGCAGTATTTT.

A note on this clonotype: Being one base from a much bigger clone, this may be a read error. No conserved phenylalanine or tryptophan is present at the end of the CDR3, so a read error is the likely explanation. Because the CDR3's place on the DNA is in doubt, the DNA is left out and the CDR3 is given as listed by TCRdb. The chain links TRBV6-7 to TRBJ2-3. TRBV6-7 carries the ORF label, with uncertain function. Both ends counted, the CDR3 spans 14 residues. The CDR3: CTSSYNVTGLRFGS.

There are many counts of this clonotype. A read error is likely, as this CDR3 ends without the conserved phenylalanine or tryptophan. The DNA is left out, because the CDR3 cannot be placed on it with certainty; the CDR3 is given as TCRdb lists it. This chain links TRBV28 with TRBJ1-1. The CDR3 contains 13 residues when both ends are counted. Germline values: CDR1 MDHEN, CDR2 SYDVKM. CDR3 amino acids: CASSSPRRVGPGI.

This clonotype occurred many times. The gene calls are TRBV12-3 or TRBV12-4 and TRBJ1-1; D might be TRBD1 (5 bases). The CDR3 runs to 14 residues. V was pared by 4 bases and J by 3 bases, with 12 bases between. Written as DNA, the CDR3 is TGTGCCAGCAGTTCTCAGGGCGTCGACACTGAAGCTTTCTTT. It yields the protein CASSSQGVDTEAFF.

This clonotype was picked up many times. This chain links TRBV20-1 with TRBJ2-1; D is possibly TRBD2 (6 bases). Trimming took off 5 bases at V and 4 bases at J, with 21 bases between the two ends. Germline loops: CDR1 DFQATT, CDR2 SNEGSKA (reference sequence). The CDR3 totals 16 residues. The CDR3 coding sequence is TGCAGTGCTGGGGGGACCGACCCTGGGTTGTACAATGAGCAGTTCTTC. It is translated as CSAGGTDPGLYNEQFF.

The J gene is TRBJ2-7, the V gene TRBV29-1; D is unresolved. The CDR3 spans 12 residues. Trimming took 5 bases from V and 6 from J, leaving 14 bases between them. Germline lookup yields CDR1 SQVTM and CDR2 ANQGSEA. CDR3 coding DNA: TGCAGCGTTTTTATGGATACGTTCGAGCAGTACTTC. As protein: CSVFMDTFEQYF.

This clonotype was observed at least ten times. J is TRBJ2-2 and V is TRBV29-1; 11 bases align to TRBD1. This CDR3 contains 14 residues. V lost 3 bases to trimming and J lost 6 bases; unmatched junction nucleotides: 3. CDR1 SQVTM and CDR2 ANQGSEA come from the germline V gene. This chain's CDR3 is CSVERDRGAGELFF. DNA for the CDR3: TGCAGCGTTGAGCGGGACAGGGGGGCCGGGGAGCTGTTTTTT.

This clonotype came up many times. The chain employs TRBV12-3 or TRBV12-4 and TRBJ2-1, with a possible D match to TRBD1 (5 bases). This CDR3 region has 13 residues. The V end lost 3 bases, the J end lost 15 bases, and 18 bases lay between the germline ends. CDR3 sequence (DNA): TGTGCCAGCAGTTTTCAAGAAGTAGGGGCTCGGTTCTTC. Protein product: CASSFQEVGARFF.

This clonotype was detected ten times or more. The chain recombines TRBV12-3 or TRBV12-4 with TRBJ2-2; the D gene is possibly TRBD2 (7 bases). This CDR3 is built from 16 residues. Between the trimmed V and J ends, which lost 7 bases and 5 bases, there was a span of 20 bases. The CDR3 reads CASTDPGGVRTGELFF. The CDR3 nucleotides are TGTGCCAGCACCGACCCGGGGGGCGTGAGGACCGGGGAGCTGTTTTTT.

The chain uses TRBV9 and TRBJ1-2; a possible D gene is TRBD1 (5 bases). V lost 0 bases, J lost 0 bases, and 6 bases lay in between. Germline V gene sequence: CDR1 SGDLS, CDR2 YYNGEE. CDR3 length equals 14 residues. The CDR3 sequence is CASSVDRTNYGYTF. In nucleotides, the CDR3 is TGTGCCAGCAGCGTAGACAGGACTAACTATGGCTACACCTTC.

The table lists this clonotype with many counts. The rearrangement joins TRBV29-1 to TRBJ1-1; D is unresolved. Germline CDR1 SQVTM, CDR2 ANQGSEA. V was pared by 2 bases and J by 2 bases, with 6 bases between. The CDR3 consists of 12 residues. The CDR3 protein is CSVESLNTEAFF. For the CDR3, the DNA is TGCAGCGTTGAAAGTCTTAACACTGAAGCTTTCTTT. Full variable domain (missing parts from reference TRBV29-1 and TRBJ1-1): SAVISQKPSRDICQRGTSLTIQCQVDSQVTMMFWYRQQPGQSLTLIATANQGSEATYESGFVIDKFPISRPNLTFSTLTVSNMSPEDSSIYLCSVESLNTEAFFGQGTRLTVV.

At least ten counts were recorded for this clonotype. CDR3: CASSPPVSGSLNTGELFF. The CDR3 DNA follows: TGCGCCAGCAGCCCACCAGTAAGCGGCAGTCTAAACACCGGGGAGCTGTTTTTT. J is TRBJ2-2 and V is TRBV5-1, with TRBD2 as a possible D gene (5 bases). Trimming cost V 4 bases and J 2 bases, with 21 bases left between them. There are 18 residues in the CDR3. Germline V gene data show CDR1 as SGHRS and CDR2 as YFSETQ.

This chain uses TRBV5-1 with TRBJ2-2; D possibly corresponds to TRBD1 (6 bases). CDR3 length equals 16 residues. In germline, CDR1 is SGHRS, CDR2 YFSETQ. Trimming removed 3 bases from V and 3 bases from J, with 15 bases in between. CDR3 nucleotide sequence: TGCGCCAGCAGCTCCTCCCAACCAGGGGACACCGGGGAGCTGTTTTTT. This sequence encodes CASSSSQPGDTGELFF.

The chain carries TRBV5-6 and TRBJ2-2; perhaps TRBD1 as D (6 bases). The length of the CDR3 is 16 residues. Trimming removed 4 bases at V and 5 bases at J, with 18 bases between. The germline CDR1 and CDR2 sequences are SGHDT and YYEEEE. This CDR3 is CASSIPRDTITGELFF. The DNA of the CDR3 is TGTGCCAGCAGCATCCCCCGGGACACCATTACCGGGGAGCTGTTTTTT. Together with reference TRBV5-6 and TRBJ2-2, the CDR3 gives the full variable domain: DAGVTQSPTHLIKTRGQQVTLRCSPKSGHDTVSWYQQALGQGPQFIFQYYEEEERQRGNFPDRFSGHQFPNYSSELNVNALLLGDSALYLCASSIPRDTITGELFFGEGSRLTVL.

This clonotype was counted many times. This rearrangement joins TRBV9 to TRBJ1-1, with 9 bases lining up with TRBD1. Trimming removed 4 bases from V and 7 bases from J; junction bases left unmatched: 8. The CDR3 is made up of 14 amino acids. Germline loops: CDR1 SGDLS, CDR2 YYNGEE. The CDR3 loop reads CASSPGQGRGEAFF. As DNA, the CDR3 is TGTGCCAGCAGCCCAGGACAGGGGAGAGGTGAAGCTTTCTTT.

Ten or more counts support this clonotype. V and J are TRBV27 and TRBJ1-5; D call uncertain. The germline gives CDR1 MNHEY, CDR2 SMNVEV (reference sequence). V was pared by 0 bases and J by 5 bases, with 5 bases between. This CDR3 region has 13 residues. This CDR3 reads CASSLSLYQPQHF. For the CDR3, the DNA is TGTGCCAGCAGTTTATCGCTGTATCAGCCCCAGCATTTT.

This clonotype was observed at least ten times. This sequence joins TRBV5-1 and TRBJ2-4, with 7 bases fitting TRBD1. CDR1 and CDR2 from the germline V gene are SGHRS and YFSETQ. V shed 4 bases and J 6 bases; nucleotides not matched to a gene: 7. CDR3 length equals 14 residues. DNA for the CDR3: TGCGCCAGCAGCAGGGGGCAGGGGCGAAACATTCAGTACTTC. Residues: CASSRGQGRNIQYF. The variable domain in full, with the rest retrieved from reference TRBV5-1 and TRBJ2-4, is KAGVTQTPRYLIKTRGQQVTLSCSPISGHRSVSWYQQTPGQGLQFLFEYFSETQRNKGNFPGRFSGRQFSNSRSEMNVSTLELGDSALYLCASSRGQGRNIQYFGAGTRLSVL.